Presented here are 18 T cell receptor beta chains from one specimen sequenced in a study of shared clonotypes between healthy human individuals. Here immunoSEQ multiplex PCR was the method, and the copy in TCRdb shows in-frame clones only, minus some. The table lists approximately 1.4 million clones, approximately 98% of them singletons, with about 0.4% in the top ten. The sequenced sample was naive CD4+ T cells sorted from blood. As for subset: CD45RA+ positively selected. The receptor set was obtained from a man younger than 45 in good health.

Comments on this clone: Other DNA sequences from this sample encode an identical CDR3 as well. The chain couples TRBV7-2 to TRBJ1-5; D is unresolved. The CDR3 runs 16 residues. Trimming cost V 1 base and J 0 bases, with 10 bases left between them. Germline CDR1 SGHTA, CDR2 FQGNSA. This CDR3 reads CASSLGGLHSNQPQHF. The CDR3, as DNA: TGTGCCAGCAGCTTAGGCGGCCTGCATAGCAATCAGCCCCAGCATTTT.

This sequence joins TRBV18 and TRBJ1-1, with 11 positions matching TRBD1. The CDR3 runs to 16 residues. The V gene end was trimmed by 6 bases and the J gene end by 0 bases; junction bases not matched to a gene: 6. Germline-derived CDR1 and CDR2 are KGHSH and LQKENI. The CDR3 loop is CASSPWDRGMNTEAFF. The CDR3, as DNA: TGTGCCAGCTCCCCGTGGGACAGGGGGATGAACACTGAAGCTTTCTTT.

The chain combines TRBV21-1 with TRBJ2-3; TRBD1, as called in the table, went unchecked against the DNA. TRBV21-1 is tagged as a pseudogene. The CDR3 has 17 residues. The CDR3, as DNA: TGTGCCAGCACTTTACCTGGACAGGGGTTGGGCACAGATACGCAGTATTTT. Its protein product is CASTLPGQGLGTDTQYF.

The rearrangement joins TRBV5-1 to TRBJ2-1; 13 nucleotides agree with TRBD2. Germline loops: CDR1 SGHRS, CDR2 YFSETQ. The CDR3 runs 15 residues. J was trimmed by 9 bases and V by 4 bases; bases with no gene match: 7. The CDR3, as DNA: TGCGCCAGCAGCAAAGGGACTAGCGGGGCAGGTGAGCAGTTCTTC. As protein: CASSKGTSGAGEQFF.

This chain joins TRBV30 and TRBJ1-2; D remains unclear. The germline gives CDR1 GTSNPN, CDR2 SVGIG (reference sequence). The CDR3 length is 12 residues. Trimming shortened V by 6 bases and J by 4 bases, and 12 bases separated the two germline ends. This chain's CDR3 is CACNRGLYGYTF. CDR3 nucleotide sequence: TGTGCCTGTAACCGAGGCCTCTATGGCTACACCTTC. The entire variable domain, with the rest obtained from reference TRBV30 and TRBJ1-2, is as follows: SQTIHQWPATLVQPVGSPLSLECTVEGTSNPNLYWYRQAAGRGLQLLFYSVGIGQISSEVPQNLSASRPQDRQFILSSKKLLLSDSGFYLCACNRGLYGYTFGSGTRLTVV.

V gene TRBV2 combines with J gene TRBJ1-1; D may be TRBD1 (6 bases). This CDR3 is built from 15 residues. Trimming took 6 bases from V and 1 from J, leaving 15 bases between them. The germline gives CDR1 SNHLY, CDR2 FYNNEI. CDR3 in DNA: TGTGCCAGCAGGGACAGAGGGTTGACGAACACTGAAGCTTTCTTT. It yields the protein CASRDRGLTNTEAFF.

J is TRBJ2-3 and V is TRBV27; D may match TRBD1 or TRBD2 (5 bases each). The germline V and J ends were trimmed by 2 bases and 2 bases, with 8 bases remaining between them. The CDR3 covers 14 residues. Germline V gene lookup returns CDR1 MNHEY and CDR2 SMNVEV (reference sequence). The CDR3 nucleotides read TGTGCCAGCAGTTTACGGGACCACACAGATACGCAGTATTTT. This translates into CASSLRDHTDTQYF.

The J gene is TRBJ2-3, the V gene TRBV7-9; no firm D call. The V gene's germline CDR1 is SEHNR and CDR2 FQNEAQ (reference sequence). The CDR3 spans 12 residues. Trimming removed 7 bases from V and 5 bases from J, with 10 bases in between. CDR3: CASTNSQDTQYF. The CDR3 DNA is TGTGCCAGCACCAACTCGCAAGATACGCAGTATTTT.

In the case of this clone: One end of the junction does not line up with germline, which may come from a read error. The chain is built from TRBV27 and TRBJ2-1, with TRBD2 matching 8 bases. CDR1 and CDR2 from the germline V gene are MNHEY and SMNVEV (reference sequence). The CDR3 totals 12 residues. DNA for the CDR3: TGTGCCAGCAGTTTTCCCGGGACTAGTGTTCTCTTC. Encoded protein: CASSFPGTSVLF.

The V gene is TRBV18, the J gene TRBJ2-1; 8 bases line up with TRBD2. With V trimmed by 3 bases and J by 5 bases, 3 bases remained unmatched. CDR3 length equals 14 residues. Germline CDR1 reads KGHSH; CDR2 reads LQKENI. CDR3: CASSPGLGDNEQFF. The CDR3 coding sequence is TGTGCCAGCTCACCGGGACTAGGGGACAATGAGCAGTTCTTC.

This rearrangement joins TRBV28 to TRBJ2-3; the D gene is possibly TRBD1 (6 bases). Trimming left V 9 bases short and J 3 bases short, with 19 bases between. The CDR3 consists of 15 residues. Germline loops: CDR1 MDHEN, CDR2 SYDVKM. The CDR3 region is CASAPGAGWTDTQYF. As DNA, the CDR3 is TGTGCCAGTGCCCCAGGGGCAGGCTGGACAGATACGCAGTATTTT. Full variable domain (rest looked up from reference TRBV28 and TRBJ2-3): DVKVTQSSRYLVKRTGEKVFLECVQDMDHENMFWYRQDPGLGLRLIYFSYDVKMKEKGDIPEGYSVSREKKERFSLILESASTNQTSMYLCASAPGAGWTDTQYFGPGTRLTVL.

The J gene is TRBJ1-2, the V gene TRBV6-6; D not resolved. Germline V gene data show CDR1 as MNHNY and CDR2 as SVGAGI (reference sequence). V was shortened by 7 bases and J by 5 bases, with 17 bases between the two germline ends. The CDR3 runs to 14 residues. CDR3 sequence (DNA): TGTGCCAGCACCCTCGGCTGGACCGGTTATGGCTACACCTTC. Translation gives CASTLGWTGYGYTF.

CDR3 DNA: TGTGCCAGCAGCTTAGCGGGGGCTAGCGGGAGGGGCCCGCCAGGGACCCAGTACTTC. Protein sequence: CASSLAGASGRGPPGTQYF. The J gene is TRBJ2-5, the V gene TRBV7-6, with 12 nucleotides matching TRBD2. The V segment lost 0 bases and the J segment 7 bases; nucleotides outside the gene matches: 15. CDR1 SGHVS and CDR2 FNYEAQ come from the germline V gene. CDR3 length: 19 amino acids.

This chain links TRBV2 with TRBJ2-3; D is possibly TRBD2 (6 bases). In germline, CDR1 is SNHLY, CDR2 FYNNEI. Trimming left V 6 bases short and J 0 bases short, with 13 bases between. CDR3 length equals 15 residues. CDR3 nucleotides: TGTGCCAGCAGCGGCTTGGGGACTAGCACAGATACGCAGTATTTT. This sequence encodes CASSGLGTSTDTQYF.

As concerns this clone: The same CDR3 also results from other DNA sequences found in this sample. V gene TRBV28 combines with J gene TRBJ2-5; no firm D call. The germline V gene encodes CDR1 MDHEN and CDR2 SYDVKM. Trimming cost V 5 bases and J 2 bases, with 6 bases left between them. This CDR3 is 12 amino acids long. The CDR3 sequence is CASSPPQETQYF. CDR3 nucleotides: TGTGCCAGCAGTCCACCGCAAGAGACCCAGTACTTC.

With regard to this clone: The sample holds other DNA sequences that translate to the same CDR3. The chain is built from TRBV7-9 and TRBJ2-5; D ambiguous. This CDR3 region has 14 residues. The V gene lost 5 bases and the J gene lost 1 base, with 11 bases spanning the gap. CDR1 is SEHNR, CDR2 FQNEAQ, per germline (reference sequence). The CDR3 DNA is TGTGCCAGCAGCCCCCGGGCAGTCCAAGAGACCCAGTACTTC. Its protein is CASSPRAVQETQYF.

The count of this clone is one. The V gene is TRBV2, the J gene TRBJ1-2, with D unclear. CDR1 and CDR2 (germline): SNHLY, FYNNEI. Deletions cut 3 bases from V and 4 bases from J, with 12 bases between. The CDR3 consists of 14 residues. The CDR3 reads CASSEREASYGYTF. The CDR3 coding sequence is TGTGCCAGCAGTGAGAGGGAGGCGAGCTATGGCTACACCTTC. Full variable domain (missing parts from reference TRBV2 and TRBJ1-2): EPEVTQTPSHQVTQMGQEVILRCVPISNHLYFYWYRQILGQKVEFLVSFYNNEISEKSEIFDDQFSVERPDGSNFTLKIRSTKLEDSAMYFCASSEREASYGYTFGSGTRLTVV.

The chain recombines TRBV5-1 with TRBJ2-1; TRBD2 might be the D (6 bases). CDR1 and CDR2 from the germline V gene are SGHRS and YFSETQ. The CDR3 loop spans 18 amino acids. The V and J ends lost 0 bases and 0 bases respectively, with 16 bases between them. The DNA for the CDR3 is TGCGCCAGCAGCTTGGAAACCGGGACTTGGAGCTCCTACAATGAGCAGTTCTTC. It is translated as CASSLETGTWSSYNEQFF. Filled out from reference TRBV5-1 and TRBJ2-1, the complete variable domain reads KAGVTQTPRYLIKTRGQQVTLSCSPISGHRSVSWYQQTPGQGLQFLFEYFSETQRNKGNFPGRFSGRQFSNSRSEMNVSTLELGDSALYLCASSLETGTWSSYNEQFFGPGTRLTVL.